This TCR beta chain came from a study of cytomegalovirus exposure and HLA in healthy donors. The CDR3 totals 18 residues. The PCR ran on 60 Vbeta and 13 Jbeta primers. Repertoires were generated with immunoSEQ multiplex PCR, while TCRdb's copy carries only in-frame clones and drops some. This table has under 150,000 clones, roughly 60% appearing once. Findings of the study overall: The study reported that TCR beta sequences accurately predicted HLA-A and HLA-B alleles in most subjects.

A note on this clone: Its antigen remains unidentified.

J is TRBJ1-1 and V is TRBV12-1; the table assigns TRBD1, which was not confirmed against the DNA. TRBV12-1 is a pseudogene. What was sequenced was PBMCs. The origin of this receptor is a man aged 35 to 55 in good health and CMV-seropositive. For the CDR3, the DNA is TGTGCCAGCAGCCGTTTTCCGGGACAGGGGGCGAAAGACACTGAAGCTTTCTTT. As protein: CASSRFPGQGAKDTEAFF.